The clone carrying this T cell receptor beta chain was picked up many times. This record belongs to a study of breast tumors, draining lymph nodes, adjacent tissues. Each CDR3 protein gets one entry after TCRdb re-called the multiplex PCR reads with MiXCR. This sample has about 200,000 distinct CDR3 sequences, with approximately 36% found just once. Samples came from axillary lymph nodes draining the breast cancer. Sequenced: axillary lymph node tissue. The TCR comes from a female donor with breast cancer. Some clones in this sample may be carry-over from other donors' samples.

For the CDR3, the DNA is TGTGCCAGCAGCCAGAGTATGGCGTCCTACAATGAGCAGTTCTTC. It is translated as CASSQSMASYNEQFF. The chain recombines TRBV2 with TRBJ2-1; no reliable D call. The CDR3 is 15 residues long. V shed 6 bases and J shed 1 base, with 13 bases lying between them. Germline CDR1 SNHLY, CDR2 FYNNEI.